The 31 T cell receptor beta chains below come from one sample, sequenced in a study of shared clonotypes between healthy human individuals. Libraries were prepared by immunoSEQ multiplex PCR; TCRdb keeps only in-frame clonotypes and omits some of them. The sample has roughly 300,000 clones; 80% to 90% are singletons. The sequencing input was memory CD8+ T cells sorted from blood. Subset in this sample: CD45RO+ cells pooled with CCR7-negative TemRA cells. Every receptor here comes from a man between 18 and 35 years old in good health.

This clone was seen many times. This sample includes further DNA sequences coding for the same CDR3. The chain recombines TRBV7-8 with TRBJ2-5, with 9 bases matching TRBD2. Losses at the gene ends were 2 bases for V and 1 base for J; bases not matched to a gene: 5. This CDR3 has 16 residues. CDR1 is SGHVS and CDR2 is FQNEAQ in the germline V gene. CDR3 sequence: CASSLTLAGPQETQYF. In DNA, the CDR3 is TGTGCCAGCAGCTTAACCCTAGCGGGGCCCCAAGAGACCCAGTACTTC.

For the CDR3, the DNA is TGTGCCTGGAGTGTACCTCGGCAGGGACTCTATGGCTACACCTTC. Translated, it gives CAWSVPRQGLYGYTF. The chain uses TRBV30 and TRBJ1-2; tentative D call: TRBD1 (5 bases). Between the trimmed V and J ends, which lost 0 bases and 4 bases, there was a span of 15 bases. This CDR3 comprises 15 residues. Looked up from germline, CDR1 is GTSNPN and CDR2 is SVGIG (reference sequence).

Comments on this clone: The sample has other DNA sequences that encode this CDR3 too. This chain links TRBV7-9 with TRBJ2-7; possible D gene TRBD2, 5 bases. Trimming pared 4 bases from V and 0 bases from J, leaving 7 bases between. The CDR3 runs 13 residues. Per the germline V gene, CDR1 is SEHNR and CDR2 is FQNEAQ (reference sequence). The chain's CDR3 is CASSSRDSYEQYF. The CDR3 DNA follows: TGTGCCAGCAGCTCCCGGGACTCCTACGAGCAGTACTTC.

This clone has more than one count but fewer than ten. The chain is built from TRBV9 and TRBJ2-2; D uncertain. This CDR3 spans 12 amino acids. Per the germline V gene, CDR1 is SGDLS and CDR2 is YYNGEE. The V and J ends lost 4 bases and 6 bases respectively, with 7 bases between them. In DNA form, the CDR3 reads TGTGCCAGCAGCTCGGAACCCGGGGAGCTGTTTTTT. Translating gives CASSSEPGELFF.

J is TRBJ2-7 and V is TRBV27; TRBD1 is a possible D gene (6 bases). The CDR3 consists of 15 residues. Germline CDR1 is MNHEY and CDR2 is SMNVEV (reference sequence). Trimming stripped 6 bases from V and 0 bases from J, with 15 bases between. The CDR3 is CASRPTPDSSYEQYF. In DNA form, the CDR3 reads TGTGCCAGCAGACCAACCCCGGACAGCTCCTACGAGCAGTACTTC.

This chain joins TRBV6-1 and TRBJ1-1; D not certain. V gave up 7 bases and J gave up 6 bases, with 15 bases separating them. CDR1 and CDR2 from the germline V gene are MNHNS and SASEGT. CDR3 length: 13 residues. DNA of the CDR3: TGTGCCAGCATAAACTGGGCCATCGCTGAAGCTTTCTTT. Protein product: CASINWAIAEAFF.

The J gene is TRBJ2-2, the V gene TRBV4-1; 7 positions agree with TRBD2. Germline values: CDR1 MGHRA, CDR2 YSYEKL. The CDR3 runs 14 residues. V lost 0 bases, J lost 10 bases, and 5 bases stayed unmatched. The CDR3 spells CASSQDRTSEELFF. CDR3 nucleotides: TGCGCCAGCAGCCAAGATCGGACTAGTGAGGAGCTGTTTTTT.

CDR3 DNA sequence: TGTGCCAGCAGTTATGGACAGGAAACTGAAGCTTTCTTT. It codes for CASSYGQETEAFF. The V gene is TRBV6-1, the J gene TRBJ1-1; the match to TRBD1 covers 7 bases. The germline gives CDR1 MNHNS, CDR2 SASEGT. The CDR3 runs to 13 residues. With V trimmed by 5 bases and J by 5 bases, 5 bases remained unmatched.

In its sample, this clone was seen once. CDR3 region: CASSQVHGRSTEAFF. The CDR3 DNA follows: TGTGCCAGCAGCCAAGTACACGGGCGGAGCACTGAAGCTTTCTTT. This chain links TRBV14 with TRBJ1-1; D not resolved. This CDR3 contains 15 residues. V gave up 1 base and J gave up 4 bases, with 13 bases separating them. CDR1 is SGHDN and CDR2 is FVKESK in the germline V gene.

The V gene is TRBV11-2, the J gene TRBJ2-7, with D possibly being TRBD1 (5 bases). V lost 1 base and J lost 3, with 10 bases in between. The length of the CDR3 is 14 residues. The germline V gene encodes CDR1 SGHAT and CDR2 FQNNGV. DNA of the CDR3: TGTGCCAGCAGCTTAGTGGCAGGGCACTACGAGCAGTACTTC. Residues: CASSLVAGHYEQYF.

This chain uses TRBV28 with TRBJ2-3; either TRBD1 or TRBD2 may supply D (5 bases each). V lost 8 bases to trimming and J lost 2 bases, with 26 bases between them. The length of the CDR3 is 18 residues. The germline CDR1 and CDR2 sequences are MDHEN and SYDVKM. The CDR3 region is CASHRGGLLQIHTDTQYF. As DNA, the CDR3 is TGTGCCAGCCACCGGGGCGGACTCCTACAGATCCACACAGATACGCAGTATTTT.

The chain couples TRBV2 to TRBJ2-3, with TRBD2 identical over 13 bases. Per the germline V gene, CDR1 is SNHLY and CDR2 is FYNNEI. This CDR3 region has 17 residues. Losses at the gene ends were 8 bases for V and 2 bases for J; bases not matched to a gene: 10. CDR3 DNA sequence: TGTGCCAGCTCACTAGGACTAGCGGGAGTCACCACAGATACGCAGTATTTT. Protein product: CASSLGLAGVTTDTQYF.

This chain's CDR3 is CSVKPSGYNEQFF. CDR3 DNA sequence: TGCAGCGTTAAGCCATCAGGGTACAATGAGCAGTTCTTC. This chain links TRBV29-1 with TRBJ2-1, with D possibly TRBD1 on 5 matching bases. This CDR3 spans 13 amino acids. Germline V lookup: CDR1 SQVTM, CDR2 ANQGSEA. V lost 5 bases and J lost 4, with 12 bases in between.

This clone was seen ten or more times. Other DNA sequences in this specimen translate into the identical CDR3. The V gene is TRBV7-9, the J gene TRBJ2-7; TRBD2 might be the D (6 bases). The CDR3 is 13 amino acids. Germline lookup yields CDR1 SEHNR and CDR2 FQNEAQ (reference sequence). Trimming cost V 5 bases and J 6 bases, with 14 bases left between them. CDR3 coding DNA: TGTGCCAGCAGCCCCAACCTGGGGGGCGAGCAGTACTTC. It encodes CASSPNLGGEQYF.

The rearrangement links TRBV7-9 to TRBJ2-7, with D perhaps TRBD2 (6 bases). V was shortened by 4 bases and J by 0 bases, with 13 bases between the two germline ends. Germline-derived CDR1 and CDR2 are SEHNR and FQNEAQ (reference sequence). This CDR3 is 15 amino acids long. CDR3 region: CASSSPGLSSYEQYF. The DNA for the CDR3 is TGTGCCAGCAGCTCCCCGGGACTCAGCTCCTACGAGCAGTACTTC.

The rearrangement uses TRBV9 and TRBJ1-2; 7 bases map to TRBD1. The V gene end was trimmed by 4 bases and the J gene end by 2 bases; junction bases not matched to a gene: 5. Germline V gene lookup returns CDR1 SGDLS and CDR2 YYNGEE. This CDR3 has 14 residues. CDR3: CASSPGDSNYGYTF. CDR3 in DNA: TGTGCCAGCAGCCCGGGGGACAGCAACTATGGCTACACCTTC.

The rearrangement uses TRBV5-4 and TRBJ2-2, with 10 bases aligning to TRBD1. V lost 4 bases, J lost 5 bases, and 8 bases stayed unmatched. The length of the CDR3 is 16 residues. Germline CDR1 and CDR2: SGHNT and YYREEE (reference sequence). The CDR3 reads CASSRTGTGDTGELFF. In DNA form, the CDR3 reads TGTGCCAGCAGCCGAACCGGGACAGGGGATACCGGGGAGCTGTTTTTT.

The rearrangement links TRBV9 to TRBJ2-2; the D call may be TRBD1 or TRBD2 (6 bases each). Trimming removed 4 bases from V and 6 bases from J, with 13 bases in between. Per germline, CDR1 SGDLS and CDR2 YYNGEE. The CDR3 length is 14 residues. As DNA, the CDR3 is TGTGCCAGCAGCACCGAGGGGGGACCCGGGGAGCTGTTTTTT. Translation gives CASSTEGGPGELFF.

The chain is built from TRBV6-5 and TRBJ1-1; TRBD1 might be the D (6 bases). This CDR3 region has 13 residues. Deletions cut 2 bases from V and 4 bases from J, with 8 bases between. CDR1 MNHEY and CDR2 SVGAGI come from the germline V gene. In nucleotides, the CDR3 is TGTGCCAGCAGTTACGGGGGGCCCACTGAAGCTTTCTTT. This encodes CASSYGGPTEAFF.

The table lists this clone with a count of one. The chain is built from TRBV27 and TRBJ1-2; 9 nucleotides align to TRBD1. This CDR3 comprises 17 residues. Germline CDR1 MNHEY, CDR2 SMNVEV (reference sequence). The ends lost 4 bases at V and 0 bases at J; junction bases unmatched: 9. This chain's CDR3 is CASSYGQGSGANYGYTF. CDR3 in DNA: TGTGCCAGCAGTTACGGACAGGGGTCCGGCGCTAACTATGGCTACACCTTC.

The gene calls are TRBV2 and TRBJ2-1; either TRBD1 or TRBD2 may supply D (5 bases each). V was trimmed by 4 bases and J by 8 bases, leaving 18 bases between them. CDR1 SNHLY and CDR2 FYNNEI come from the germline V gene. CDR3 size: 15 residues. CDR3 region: CASSAFRDREDEQFF. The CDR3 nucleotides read TGTGCCAGCAGTGCCTTCCGGGACCGTGAAGATGAGCAGTTCTTC.

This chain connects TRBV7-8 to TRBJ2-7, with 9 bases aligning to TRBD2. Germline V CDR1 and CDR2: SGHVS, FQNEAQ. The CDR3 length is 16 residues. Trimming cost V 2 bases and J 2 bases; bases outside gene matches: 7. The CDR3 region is CASSLRLAGNTYEQYF. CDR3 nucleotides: TGTGCCAGCAGCTTAAGGCTAGCGGGAAACACCTACGAGCAGTACTTC.

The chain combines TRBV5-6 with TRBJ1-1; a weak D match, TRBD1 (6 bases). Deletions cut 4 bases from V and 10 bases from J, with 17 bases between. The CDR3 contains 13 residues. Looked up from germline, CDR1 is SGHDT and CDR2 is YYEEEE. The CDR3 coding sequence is TGTGCCAGCAGCGTGGACAGCGAGTCGGGAGCTTTCTTT. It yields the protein CASSVDSESGAFF.

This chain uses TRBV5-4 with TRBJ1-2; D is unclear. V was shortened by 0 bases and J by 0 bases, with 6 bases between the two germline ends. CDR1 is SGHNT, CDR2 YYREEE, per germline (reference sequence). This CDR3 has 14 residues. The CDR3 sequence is CASSLDRANYGYTF. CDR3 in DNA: TGTGCCAGCAGCTTGGACAGAGCTAACTATGGCTACACCTTC.

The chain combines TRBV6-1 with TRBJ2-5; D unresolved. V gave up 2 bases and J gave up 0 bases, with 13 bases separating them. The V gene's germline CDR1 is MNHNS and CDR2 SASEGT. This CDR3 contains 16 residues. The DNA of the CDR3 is TGTGCCAGCAGTGAAAACCAAGGGATTTACCAAGAGACCCAGTACTTC. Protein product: CASSENQGIYQETQYF.

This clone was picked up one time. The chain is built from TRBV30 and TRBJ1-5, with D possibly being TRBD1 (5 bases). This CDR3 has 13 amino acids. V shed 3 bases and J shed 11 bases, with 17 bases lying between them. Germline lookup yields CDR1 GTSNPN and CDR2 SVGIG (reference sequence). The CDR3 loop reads CAWRRLKQESQHF. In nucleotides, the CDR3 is TGTGCCTGGAGGCGACTCAAACAGGAGTCCCAGCATTTT. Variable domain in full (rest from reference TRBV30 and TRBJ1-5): SQTIHQWPATLVQPVGSPLSLECTVEGTSNPNLYWYRQAAGRGLQLLFYSVGIGQISSEVPQNLSASRPQDRQFILSSKKLLLSDSGFYLCAWRRLKQESQHFGDGTRLSIL.

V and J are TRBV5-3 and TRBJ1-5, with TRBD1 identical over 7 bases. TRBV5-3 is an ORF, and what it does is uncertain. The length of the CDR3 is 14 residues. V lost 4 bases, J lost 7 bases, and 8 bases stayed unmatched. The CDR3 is CARSPDRVPQPQHF. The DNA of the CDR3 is TGTGCCAGAAGCCCCGACAGGGTCCCCCAGCCCCAGCATTTT.

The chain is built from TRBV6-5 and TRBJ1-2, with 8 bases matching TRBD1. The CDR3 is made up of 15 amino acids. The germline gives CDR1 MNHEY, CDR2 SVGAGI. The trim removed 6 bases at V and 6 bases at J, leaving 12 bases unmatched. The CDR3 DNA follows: TGTGCCAGCAGGAAAAGAACAGGGGGGCGTAATGGCTACACCTTC. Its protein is CASRKRTGGRNGYTF.

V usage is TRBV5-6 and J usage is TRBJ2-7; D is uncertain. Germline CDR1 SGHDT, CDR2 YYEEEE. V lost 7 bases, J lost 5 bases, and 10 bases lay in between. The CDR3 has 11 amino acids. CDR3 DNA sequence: TGTGCCAGCGCCTCCCTTGACGAGCAGTACTTC. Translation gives CASASLDEQYF. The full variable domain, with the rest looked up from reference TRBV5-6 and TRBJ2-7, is DAGVTQSPTHLIKTRGQQVTLRCSPKSGHDTVSWYQQALGQGPQFIFQYYEEEERQRGNFPDRFSGHQFPNYSSELNVNALLLGDSALYLCASASLDEQYFGPGTRLTVT.

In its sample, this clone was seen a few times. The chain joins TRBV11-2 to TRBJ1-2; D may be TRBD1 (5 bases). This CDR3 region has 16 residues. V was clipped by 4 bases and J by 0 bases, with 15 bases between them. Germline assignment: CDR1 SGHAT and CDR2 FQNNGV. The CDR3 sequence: CASSSDSRGANYGYTF. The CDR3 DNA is TGTGCCAGCAGCTCGGACTCGCGGGGGGCTAACTATGGCTACACCTTC.

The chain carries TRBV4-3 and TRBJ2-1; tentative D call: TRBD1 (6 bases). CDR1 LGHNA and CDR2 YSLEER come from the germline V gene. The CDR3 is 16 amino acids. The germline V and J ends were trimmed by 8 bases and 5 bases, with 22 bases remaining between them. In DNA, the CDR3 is TGCGCCAGCGTGTACCTGTACAGGGAAGGGGACAATGAGCAGTTCTTC. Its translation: CASVYLYREGDNEQFF.